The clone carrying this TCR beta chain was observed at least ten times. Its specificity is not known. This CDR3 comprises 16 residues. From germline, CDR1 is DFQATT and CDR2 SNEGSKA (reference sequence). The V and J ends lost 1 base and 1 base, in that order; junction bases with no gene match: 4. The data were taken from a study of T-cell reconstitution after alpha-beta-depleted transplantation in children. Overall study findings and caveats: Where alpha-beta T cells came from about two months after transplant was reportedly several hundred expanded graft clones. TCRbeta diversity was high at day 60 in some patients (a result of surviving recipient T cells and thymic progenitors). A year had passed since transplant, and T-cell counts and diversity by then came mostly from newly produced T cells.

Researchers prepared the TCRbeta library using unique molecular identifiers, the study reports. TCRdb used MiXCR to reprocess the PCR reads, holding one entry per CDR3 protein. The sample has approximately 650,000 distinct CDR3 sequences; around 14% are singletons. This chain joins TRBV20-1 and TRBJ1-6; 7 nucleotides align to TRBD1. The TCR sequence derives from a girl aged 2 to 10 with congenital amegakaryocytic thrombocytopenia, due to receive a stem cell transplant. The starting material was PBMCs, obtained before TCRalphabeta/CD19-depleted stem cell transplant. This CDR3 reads CSARAGTASYNSPLHF. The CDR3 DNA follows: TGCAGTGCTAGAGCCGGGACAGCGTCCTATAATTCACCCCTCCACTTT.